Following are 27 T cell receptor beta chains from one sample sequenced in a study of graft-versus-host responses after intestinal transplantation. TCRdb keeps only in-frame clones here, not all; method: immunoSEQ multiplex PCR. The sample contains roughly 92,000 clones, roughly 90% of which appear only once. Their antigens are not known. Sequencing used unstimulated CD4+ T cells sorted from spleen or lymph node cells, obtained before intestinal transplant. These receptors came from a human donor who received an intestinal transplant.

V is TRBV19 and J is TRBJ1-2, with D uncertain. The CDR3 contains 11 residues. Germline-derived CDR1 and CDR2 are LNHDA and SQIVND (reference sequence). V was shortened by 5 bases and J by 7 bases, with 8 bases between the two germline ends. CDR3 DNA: TGTGCCAGTAGTCCGGGTCGTGGCTACACCTTC. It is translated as CASSPGRGYTF.

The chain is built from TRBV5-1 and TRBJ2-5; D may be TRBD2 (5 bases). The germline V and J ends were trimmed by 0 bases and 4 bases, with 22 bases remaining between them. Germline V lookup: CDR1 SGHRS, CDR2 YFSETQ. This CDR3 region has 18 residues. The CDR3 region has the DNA TGCGCCAGCAGCTTGGGCAACACTTGGCGGGCCCACGGAGAGACCCAGTACTTC. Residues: CASSLGNTWRAHGETQYF. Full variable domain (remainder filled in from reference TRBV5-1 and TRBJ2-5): KAGVTQTPRYLIKTRGQQVTLSCSPISGHRSVSWYQQTPGQGLQFLFEYFSETQRNKGNFPGRFSGRQFSNSRSEMNVSTLELGDSALYLCASSLGNTWRAHGETQYFGPGTRLLVL.

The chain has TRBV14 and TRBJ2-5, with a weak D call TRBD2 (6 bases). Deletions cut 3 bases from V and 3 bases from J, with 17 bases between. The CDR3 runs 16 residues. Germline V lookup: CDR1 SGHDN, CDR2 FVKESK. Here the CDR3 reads CASSHPPWGGEETQYF. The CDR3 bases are TGTGCCAGCAGCCACCCCCCATGGGGAGGAGAAGAGACCCAGTACTTC.

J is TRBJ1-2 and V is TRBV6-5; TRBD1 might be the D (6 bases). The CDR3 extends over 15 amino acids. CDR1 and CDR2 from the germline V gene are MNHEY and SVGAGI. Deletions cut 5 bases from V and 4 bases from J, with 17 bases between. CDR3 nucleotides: TGTGCCAGCAGTCCCAACAGCCTAGGGGGCTATGGCTACACCTTC. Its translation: CASSPNSLGGYGYTF.

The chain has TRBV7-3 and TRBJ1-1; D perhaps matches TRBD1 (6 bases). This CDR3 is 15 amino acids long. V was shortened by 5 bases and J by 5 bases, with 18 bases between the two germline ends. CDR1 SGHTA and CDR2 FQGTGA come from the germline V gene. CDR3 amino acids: CASSATGGEGTEAFF. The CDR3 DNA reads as TGTGCCAGCAGCGCAACGGGGGGCGAGGGGACTGAAGCTTTCTTT.

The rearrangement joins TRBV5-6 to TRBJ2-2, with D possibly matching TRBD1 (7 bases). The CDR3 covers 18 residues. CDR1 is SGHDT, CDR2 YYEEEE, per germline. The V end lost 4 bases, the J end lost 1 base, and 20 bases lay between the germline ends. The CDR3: CASSGGGWGGKNTGELFF. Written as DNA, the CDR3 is TGTGCCAGCAGCGGAGGGGGCTGGGGCGGGAAGAACACCGGGGAGCTGTTTTTT. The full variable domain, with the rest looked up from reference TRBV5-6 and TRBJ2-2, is DAGVTQSPTHLIKTRGQQVTLRCSPKSGHDTVSWYQQALGQGPQFIFQYYEEEERQRGNFPDRFSGHQFPNYSSELNVNALLLGDSALYLCASSGGGWGGKNTGELFFGEGSRLTVL.

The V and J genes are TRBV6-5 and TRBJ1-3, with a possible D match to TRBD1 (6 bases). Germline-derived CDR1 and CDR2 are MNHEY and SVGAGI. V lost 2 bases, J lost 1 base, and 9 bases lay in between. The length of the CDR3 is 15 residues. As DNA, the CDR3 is TGTGCCAGCAGTTACCGTACAGGGTCTGGAAACACCATATATTTT. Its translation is CASSYRTGSGNTIYF.

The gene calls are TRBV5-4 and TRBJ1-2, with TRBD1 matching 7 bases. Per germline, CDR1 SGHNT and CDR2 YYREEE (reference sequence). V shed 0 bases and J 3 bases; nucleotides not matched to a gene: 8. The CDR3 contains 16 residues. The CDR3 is CASSLEVGQTYYGYTF. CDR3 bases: TGTGCCAGCAGCTTGGAGGTGGGACAGACCTACTATGGCTACACCTTC.

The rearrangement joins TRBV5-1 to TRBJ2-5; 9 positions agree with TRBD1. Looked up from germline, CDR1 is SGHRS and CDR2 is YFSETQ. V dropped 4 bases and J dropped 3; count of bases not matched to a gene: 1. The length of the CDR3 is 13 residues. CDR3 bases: TGCGCCAGCAGCCGGACAGGGGAAGAGACCCAGTACTTC. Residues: CASSRTGEETQYF.

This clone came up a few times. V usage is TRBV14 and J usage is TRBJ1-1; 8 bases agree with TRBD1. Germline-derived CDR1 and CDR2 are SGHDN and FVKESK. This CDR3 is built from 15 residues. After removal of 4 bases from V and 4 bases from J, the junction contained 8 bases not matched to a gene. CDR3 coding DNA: TGTGCCAGCAGCCCGACAGGGGCGATAGGCACTGAAGCTTTCTTT. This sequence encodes CASSPTGAIGTEAFF.

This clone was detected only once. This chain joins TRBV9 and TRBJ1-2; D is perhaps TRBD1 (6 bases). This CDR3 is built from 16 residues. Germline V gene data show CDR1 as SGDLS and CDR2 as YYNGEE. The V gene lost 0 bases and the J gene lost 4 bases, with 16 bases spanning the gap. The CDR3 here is CASSVDVGANIYGYTF. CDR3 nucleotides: TGTGCCAGCAGCGTAGATGTGGGGGCCAACATCTATGGCTACACCTTC.

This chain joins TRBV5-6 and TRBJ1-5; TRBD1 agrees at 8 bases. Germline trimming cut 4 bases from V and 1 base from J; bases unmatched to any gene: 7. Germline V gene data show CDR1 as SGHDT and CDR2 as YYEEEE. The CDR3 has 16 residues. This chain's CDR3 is CASSGGQARSNQPQHF. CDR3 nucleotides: TGTGCCAGCAGCGGGGGACAGGCCCGAAGCAATCAGCCCCAGCATTTT.

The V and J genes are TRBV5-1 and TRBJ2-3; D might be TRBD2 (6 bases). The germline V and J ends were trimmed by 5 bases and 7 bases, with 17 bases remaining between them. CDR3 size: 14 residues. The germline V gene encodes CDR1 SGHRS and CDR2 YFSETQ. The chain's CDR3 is CASRPLAGGNTQYF. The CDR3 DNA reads TGCGCCAGCAGGCCTCTAGCCGGGGGAAATACGCAGTATTTT. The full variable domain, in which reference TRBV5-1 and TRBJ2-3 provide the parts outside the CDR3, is KAGVTQTPRYLIKTRGQQVTLSCSPISGHRSVSWYQQTPGQGLQFLFEYFSETQRNKGNFPGRFSGRQFSNSRSEMNVSTLELGDSALYLCASRPLAGGNTQYFGPGTRLTVL.

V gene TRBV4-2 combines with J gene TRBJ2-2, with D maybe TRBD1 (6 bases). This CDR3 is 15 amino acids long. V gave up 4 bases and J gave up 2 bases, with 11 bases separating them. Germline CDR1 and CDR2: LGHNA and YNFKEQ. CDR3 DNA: TGTGCCAGCAGCCTCTGGGGGCCTAACACCGGGGAGCTGTTTTTT. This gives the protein CASSLWGPNTGELFF.

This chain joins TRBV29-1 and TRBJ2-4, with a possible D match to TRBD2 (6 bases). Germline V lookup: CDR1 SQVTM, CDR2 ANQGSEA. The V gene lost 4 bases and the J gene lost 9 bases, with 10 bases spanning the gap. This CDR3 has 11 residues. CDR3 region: CSVAEGSIQYF. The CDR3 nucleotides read TGCAGCGTTGCGGAGGGGAGCATTCAGTACTTC.

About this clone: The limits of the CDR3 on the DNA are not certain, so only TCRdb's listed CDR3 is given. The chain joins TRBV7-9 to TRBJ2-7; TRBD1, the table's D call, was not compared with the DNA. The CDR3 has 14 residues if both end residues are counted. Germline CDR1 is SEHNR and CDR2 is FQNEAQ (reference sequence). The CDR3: CASSFGPGPYEQYF.

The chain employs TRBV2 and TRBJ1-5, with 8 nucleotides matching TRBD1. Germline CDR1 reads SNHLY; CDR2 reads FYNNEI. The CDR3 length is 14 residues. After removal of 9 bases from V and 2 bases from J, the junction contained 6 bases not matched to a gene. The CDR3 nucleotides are TGTGCCAGTAGACAGGGGACGGGCAATCAGCCCCAGCATTTT. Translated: CASRQGTGNQPQHF.

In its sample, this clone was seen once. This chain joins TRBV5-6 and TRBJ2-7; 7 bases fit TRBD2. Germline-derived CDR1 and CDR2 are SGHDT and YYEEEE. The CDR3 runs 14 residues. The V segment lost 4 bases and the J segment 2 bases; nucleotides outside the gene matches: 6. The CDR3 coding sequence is TGTGCCAGCAGCCCAGGCGGGGGTACCTACGAGCAGTACTTC. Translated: CASSPGGGTYEQYF.

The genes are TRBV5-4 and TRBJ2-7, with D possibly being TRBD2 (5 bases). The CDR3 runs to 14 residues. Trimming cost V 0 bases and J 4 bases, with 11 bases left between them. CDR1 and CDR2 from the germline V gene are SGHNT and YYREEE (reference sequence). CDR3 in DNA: TGTGCCAGCAGCTTGGGGTTATCGGGGTACGAGCAGTACTTC. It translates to CASSLGLSGYEQYF.

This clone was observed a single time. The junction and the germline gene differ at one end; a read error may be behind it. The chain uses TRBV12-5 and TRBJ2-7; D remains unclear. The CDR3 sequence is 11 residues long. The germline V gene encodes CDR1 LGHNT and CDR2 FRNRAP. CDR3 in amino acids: CASGLVSPQSF. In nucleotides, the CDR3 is TGTGCTAGTGGTTTGGTTTCCCCCCAATCCTTC.

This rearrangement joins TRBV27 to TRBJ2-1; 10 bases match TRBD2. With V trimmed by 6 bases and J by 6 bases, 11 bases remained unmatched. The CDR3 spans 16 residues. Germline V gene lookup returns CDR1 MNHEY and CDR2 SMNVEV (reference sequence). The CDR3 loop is CASSAFGAGGLNEQFF. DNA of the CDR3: TGTGCCAGCAGCGCGTTTGGAGCGGGGGGGCTCAATGAGCAGTTCTTC.

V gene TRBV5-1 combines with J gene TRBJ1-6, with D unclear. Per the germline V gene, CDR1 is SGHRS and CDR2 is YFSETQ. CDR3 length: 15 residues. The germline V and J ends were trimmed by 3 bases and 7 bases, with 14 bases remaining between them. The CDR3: CASSSAAGTNSPLHF. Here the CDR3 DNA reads TGCGCCAGCAGCTCCGCGGCGGGAACGAATTCACCCCTCCACTTT.

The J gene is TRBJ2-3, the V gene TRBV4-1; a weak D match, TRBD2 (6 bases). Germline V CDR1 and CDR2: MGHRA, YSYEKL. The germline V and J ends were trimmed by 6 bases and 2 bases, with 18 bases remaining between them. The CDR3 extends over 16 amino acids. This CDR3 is CASRGAGGGPTDTQYF. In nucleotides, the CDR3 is TGCGCCAGCAGGGGAGCGGGTGGAGGTCCCACAGATACGCAGTATTTT.

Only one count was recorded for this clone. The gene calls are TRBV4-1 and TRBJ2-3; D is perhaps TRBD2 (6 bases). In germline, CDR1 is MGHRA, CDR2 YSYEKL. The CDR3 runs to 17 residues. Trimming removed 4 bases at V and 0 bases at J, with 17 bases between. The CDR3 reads CASSLRGTPLSTDTQYF. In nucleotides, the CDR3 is TGCGCCAGCAGCCTCCGGGGGACCCCCCTTAGCACAGATACGCAGTATTTT.

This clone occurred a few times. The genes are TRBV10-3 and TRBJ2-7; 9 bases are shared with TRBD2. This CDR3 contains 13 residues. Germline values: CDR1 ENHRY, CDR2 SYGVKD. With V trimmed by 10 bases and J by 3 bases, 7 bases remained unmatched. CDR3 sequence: CATAGGLYYEQYF. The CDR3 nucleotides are TGTGCCACCGCGGGGGGGCTGTACTACGAGCAGTACTTC.

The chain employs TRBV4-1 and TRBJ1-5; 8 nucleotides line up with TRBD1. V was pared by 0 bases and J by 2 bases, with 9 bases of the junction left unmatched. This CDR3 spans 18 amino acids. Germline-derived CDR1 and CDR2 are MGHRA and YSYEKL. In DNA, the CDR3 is TGCGCCAGCAGCCAAGATATAGAGACAGGGGACCGCAATCAGCCCCAGCATTTT. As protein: CASSQDIETGDRNQPQHF.

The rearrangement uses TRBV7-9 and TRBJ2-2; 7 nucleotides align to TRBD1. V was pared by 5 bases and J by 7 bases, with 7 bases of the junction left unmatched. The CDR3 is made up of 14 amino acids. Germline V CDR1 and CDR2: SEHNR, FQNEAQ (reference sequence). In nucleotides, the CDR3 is TGTGCCAGCAGCCCACAGGGGCAGAGCGGGGAGCTGTTTTTT. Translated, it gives CASSPQGQSGELFF.